The source of this TCR beta chain is a study of T cell responses to AZD1222 COVID-19 vaccine. Study results and caveats: A reported finding is that nearly half of spike-specific TCRs target unmutated variant regions.

For this clone: As yet, its antigen is unknown.

The CDR3 is made up of 14 amino acids. V lost 6 bases, J lost 4 bases, and 15 bases lay in between. Germline CDR1 and CDR2: SGHRS and YFSETQ. Produced via immunoSEQ multiplex PCR; TCRdb's table is partial and in-frame only. The sample yields about 18,000 clones, more than 80% seen once. The rearrangement links TRBV5-1 to TRBJ2-3; no clear D gene. The origin of this receptor is an adult who received the AZD1222 COVID-19 vaccine. The starting material was peripheral blood, obtained 28 days after the second AZD1222 dose. CDR3 DNA sequence: TGCGCCAGCACCATAACCCTAGGCTCAGATACGCAGTATTTT. Encoded protein: CASTITLGSDTQYF.